The TCR beta chain under discussion was sequenced for a study of shared clonotypes between healthy human individuals. Looking at the study overall: There were three CD4 naive, three CD4 memory, two CD8 naive and one CD8 memory plates per donor.

V gave up 5 bases and J gave up 4 bases, with 11 bases separating them. The germline CDR1 and CDR2 sequences are SGHVS and FNYEAQ. The CDR3 has 14 residues. For this clone: At the DNA level, this CDR3 is encoded by other sequences in the same sample as well.

CD8 cells classed as naive were CD45RO-negative and positively selected for CCR7, excluding terminally differentiated effector memory CD45RA+ cells. HIV-negative, healthy adults without recent acute infections or vaccinations were the donors. Sequenced by immunoSEQ multiplex PCR; TCRdb stores in-frame clones only, minus some. The sample lists about 580,000 clones, roughly 98% seen once, with approximately 0.3% in the top ten. The origin of this receptor is a man aged 30 to 45 in good health. This chain joins TRBV7-6 and TRBJ2-2; D might be TRBD2 (5 bases). The sequenced material came from naive CD8+ T cells sorted from blood. The CDR3 region has the DNA TGTGCCAGCAGCCTAGGAGGAGGCACCGGGGAGCTGTTTTTT. It encodes CASSLGGGTGELFF. The full variable domain, with the rest looked up from reference TRBV7-6 and TRBJ2-2, is GAGVSQSPRYKVTKRGQDVALRCDPISGHVSLYWYRQALGQGPEFLTYFNYEAQQDKSGLPNDRFSAERPEGSISTLTIQRTEQRDSAMYRCASSLGGGTGELFFGEGSRLTVL.